This T cell receptor (beta chain) is from a study of T cells after yellow fever vaccination. Study findings and constraints: Among primary-vaccination clones, most reappeared after the booster, at 95% to 96% for CD4 and roughly 90% for CD8.

Concerning this clonotype: Its antigen is still unknown. At one end, the junction sequence differs from germline, possibly due to a read error.

For TCR, cDNA came from 5'RACE template switching, which added a universal primer site and UMIs. TCRdb passed the 5' RACE reads through MiXCR, listing each CDR3 protein once. The sample consists of 610,000 or so distinct CDR3 sequences, about 12% of them appearing once. Sequences were derived from PBMCs, sampled on the day of the yellow fever booster vaccination. This TCR came from a young man who received the YFV17D yellow fever vaccine.

This CDR3 reads CASSLRRSQETQYF. CDR3 bases: TGTGCTAGCAGCTTAAGAAGGAGTCAAGAGACCCAGTACTTC. The V gene is TRBV7-7, the J gene TRBJ2-5; D remains ambiguous. Germline V gene lookup returns CDR1 SSHAT and CDR2 FNYEAQ (reference sequence). The CDR3 has 14 amino acids.